Sequencing of this T cell receptor (beta chain) was carried out in a study of blood T cells in healthy people across ages. Whole-study findings and limits: Unknown CMV status may confound age-related changes in expanded clones.

Trimming removed 5 bases from V and 5 bases from J; junction bases left unmatched: 12. The germline V gene has CDR1 SGHNT and CDR2 YENEEA. The CDR3 runs to 16 residues. PCR was performed a second time for about 6 to 12 cycles using a sample-barcoded 5' primer and a J-beta primer mix. The authors tagged each cDNA molecule using a template-switch adaptor with 12 random nucleotides. Each CDR3 protein gets one entry after TCRdb re-called the 5' RACE reads with MiXCR. The table includes 2 million or so distinct CDR3 sequences, 49% detected once. With regard to this clonotype: Its antigen remains unidentified.

The sequence came from a woman between 40 and 50 years old in good health. The chain combines TRBV11-3 with TRBJ2-1; 7 nucleotides agree with TRBD1. Sequencing was carried out using blood. The chain's CDR3 is CASSKQGTSFNNEQFF. The CDR3 nucleotides read TGTGCCAGCAGCAAACAGGGGACCTCTTTCAACAATGAGCAGTTCTTC.